The sequence of this T cell receptor (beta chain) was determined in a study of blood T cells in healthy people across ages. Study details: Using template switching, researchers captured about one barcoded beta molecule for each two T cells. Study-wide results and limits: It was not possible, with unsorted PBMCs, to conclusively compare naive and antigen-experienced cells. Donors of long life had a larger count of naive CD4+ cells and greater diversity than aged donors.

V lost 7 bases and J lost 8, with 12 bases in between. This CDR3 spans 12 amino acids. The V gene's germline CDR1 is MNHNY and CDR2 SVGAGI (reference sequence). A second PCR, run for 7 to 11 cycles, used a sample-barcoded 5' primer plus a J-beta primer mix. TCRdb itself ran the 5' RACE reads through MiXCR, one entry per CDR3 protein. The table includes about 830,000 distinct CDR3 sequences, around two thirds detected once. As concerns this clonotype: As yet, its antigen is unknown.

This TCR was sampled from a young man in good health. Specimen: blood. This sequence joins TRBV6-6 and TRBJ2-1; D not resolved. The CDR3 DNA reads as TGTGCCAGCAACTACCCCGTGGATGAGCAGTTCTTC. It codes for CASNYPVDEQFF.